These T cell receptor beta chains were read from a single sample in a study of T-cell memory formation after mild COVID-19. TCRdb passed the 5' RACE reads through MiXCR, listing each CDR3 protein once. The table shows 90,000 to 120,000 distinct CDR3 sequences, with over 15% occurring only once. The specimen was PBMCs or a T cell subset sorted from them (not recorded which). The source of these receptors is a man younger than 35 who had mild COVID-19 (a few samples of this study predate the infection). Cell type and time point are not known. Both conserved end residues are part of each CDR3. A D gene is named only where the DNA matches it firmly.

J gene | D gene | CDR3 length | V gene | CDR3 protein
TRBJ2-1 | TRBD1 | 15 | TRBV6-2/TRBV6-3 | CASRAGGALYNEQFF
TRBJ2-3 | TRBD2 | 16 | TRBV4-2 | CASSPAAGGRTDTQYF
TRBJ2-4 | TRBD2 | 14 | TRBV20-1 | CSARLASGGNIQYF
TRBJ1-1 | NA | 14 | TRBV6-1 | CASSGTGSRLEAFF
TRBJ2-7 | TRBD1 | 11 | TRBV30 | CAWSRGPEQYF
TRBJ2-1 | TRBD1 | 17 | TRBV28 | CASSFIGTDISYNEQFF
TRBJ2-5 | NA | 14 | TRBV11-2 | CASSPLTGLVTQYF
TRBJ2-5 | NA | 13 | TRBV5-6 | CASSLQLAETQYF
TRBJ2-1 | NA | 15 | TRBV7-2 | CASSLDGAPYNEQFF
TRBJ2-5 | TRBD2 | 14 | TRBV7-2 | CASSFASGGQTQYF
TRBJ1-6 | NA | 17 | TRBV5-1 | CASSLISGTGYNSPLHF
TRBJ2-7 | NA | 11 | TRBV12-5 | CASGLLYEQYF
TRBJ2-2 | TRBD1 | 15 | TRBV19 | CASSNGQGYTGELFF
TRBJ2-2 | NA | 14 | TRBV7-8 | CASQRSKNTGELLF
TRBJ1-3 | NA | 14 | TRBV12-3/TRBV12-4 | CASSPRLGGNTIYF
TRBJ1-1 | NA | 13 | TRBV4-3 | CASRRTGNTEAFF
TRBJ2-5 | TRBD2 | 16 | TRBV7-9 | CASSLSNSGGQETQYF
TRBJ1-5 | NA | 13 | TRBV6-2/TRBV6-3 | CASSWEWSQPQHF
TRBJ1-1 | NA | 13 | TRBV5-5 | CASSVQINTEAFF
TRBJ2-5 | NA | 14 | TRBV7-2 | CASSLAPGQETQYF
TRBJ2-7 | NA | 11 | TRBV6-2/TRBV6-3 | CASSTFGEQYF
TRBJ2-7 | NA | 13 | TRBV9 | CASSVTEGYEQYF
TRBJ2-3 | TRBD1 | 16 | TRBV12-3/TRBV12-4 | CASIRDSYTSTDTQYF
TRBJ2-6 | NA | 13 | TRBV11-2 | CASRHSGANVLTF
TRBJ1-4 | TRBD1 | 15 | TRBV5-1 | CATAVTGGASEKLFF
TRBJ1-2 | NA | 12 | TRBV29-1 | CSVSRTNYGYTF
TRBJ1-1 | NA | 14 | TRBV5-1 | CASSLDSSNTEAFF
TRBJ1-4 | NA | 15 | TRBV20-1 | CSAQQGPGSNEKLFF
TRBJ2-3 | TRBD2 | 20 | TRBV4-3 | CASSQEPQRGGPSGTDTQYF
TRBJ1-1 | NA | 13 | TRBV7-2 | CASSLLPGTEAFF
TRBJ2-5 | NA | 15 | TRBV5-1 | CASSWDMRTSETQYF
TRBJ1-1 | NA | 12 | TRBV7-9 | CASSRDVTEAFF
TRBJ2-1 | NA | 11 | TRBV7-9 | CASSYTVEEFF